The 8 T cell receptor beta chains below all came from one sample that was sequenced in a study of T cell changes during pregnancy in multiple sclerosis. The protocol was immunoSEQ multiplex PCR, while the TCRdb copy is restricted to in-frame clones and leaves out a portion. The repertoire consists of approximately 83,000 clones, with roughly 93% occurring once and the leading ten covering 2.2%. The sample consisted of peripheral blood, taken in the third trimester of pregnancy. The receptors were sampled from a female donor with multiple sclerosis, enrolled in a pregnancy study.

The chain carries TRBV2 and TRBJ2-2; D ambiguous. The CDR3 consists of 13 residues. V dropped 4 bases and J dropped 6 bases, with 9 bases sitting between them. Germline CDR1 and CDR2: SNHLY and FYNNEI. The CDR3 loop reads CASSAQFPGELFF. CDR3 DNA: TGTGCCAGCAGTGCTCAGTTTCCCGGGGAGCTGTTTTTT. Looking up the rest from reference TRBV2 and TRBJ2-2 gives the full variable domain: EPEVTQTPSHQVTQMGQEVILRCVPISNHLYFYWYRQILGQKVEFLVSFYNNEISEKSEIFDDQFSVERPDGSNFTLKIRSTKLEDSAMYFCASSAQFPGELFFGEGSRLTVL.

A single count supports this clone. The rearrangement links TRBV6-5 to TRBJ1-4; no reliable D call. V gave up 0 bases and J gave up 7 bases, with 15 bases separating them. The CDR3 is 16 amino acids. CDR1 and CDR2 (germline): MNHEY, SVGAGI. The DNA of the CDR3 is TGTGCCAGCAGTTACTCGTCCACGCCGCCCGGTGAAAAACTGTTTTTT. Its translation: CASSYSSTPPGEKLFF.

CDR3 coding DNA: TGTGCCAGCAGTGCCCTTGCGGGGGGCAATGAGCAGTTCTTC. Protein: CASSALAGGNEQFF. The chain joins TRBV6-1 to TRBJ2-1, with 8 nucleotides matching TRBD2. The CDR3 consists of 14 residues. The germline CDR1 and CDR2 sequences are MNHNS and SASEGT. After removal of 4 bases from V and 6 bases from J, the junction contained 5 bases not matched to a gene.

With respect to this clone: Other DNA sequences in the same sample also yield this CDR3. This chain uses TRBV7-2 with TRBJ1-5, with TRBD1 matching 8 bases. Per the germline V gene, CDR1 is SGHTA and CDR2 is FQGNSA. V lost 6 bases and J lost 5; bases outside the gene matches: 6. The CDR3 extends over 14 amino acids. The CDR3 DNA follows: TGTGCCAGCAGTTCCAGGGGGCGTGATCAGCCCCAGCATTTT. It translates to CASSSRGRDQPQHF.

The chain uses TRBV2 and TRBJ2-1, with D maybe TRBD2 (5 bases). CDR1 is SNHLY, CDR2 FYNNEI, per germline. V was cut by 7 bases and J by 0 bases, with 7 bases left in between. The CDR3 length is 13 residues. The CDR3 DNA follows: TGTGCCAGCACGGGGAGCTCCTACAATGAGCAGTTCTTC. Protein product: CASTGSSYNEQFF.

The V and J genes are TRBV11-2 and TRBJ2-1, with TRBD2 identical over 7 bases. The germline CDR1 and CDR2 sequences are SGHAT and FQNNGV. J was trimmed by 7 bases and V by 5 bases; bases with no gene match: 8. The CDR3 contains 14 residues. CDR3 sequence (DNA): TGTGCCAGCAGCCTAGGCTTGGGAGGGAATGAGCAGTTCTTC. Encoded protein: CASSLGLGGNEQFF.

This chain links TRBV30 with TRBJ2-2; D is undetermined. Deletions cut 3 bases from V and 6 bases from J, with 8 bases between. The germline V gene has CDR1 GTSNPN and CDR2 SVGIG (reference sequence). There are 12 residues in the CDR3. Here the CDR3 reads CAWSGNAGELFF. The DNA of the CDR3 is TGTGCCTGGAGCGGTAACGCCGGGGAGCTGTTTTTT.

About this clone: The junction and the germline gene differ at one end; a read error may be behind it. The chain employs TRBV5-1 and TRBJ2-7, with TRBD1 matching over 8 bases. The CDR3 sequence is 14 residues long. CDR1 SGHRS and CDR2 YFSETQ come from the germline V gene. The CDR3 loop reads CASRLGQANYEQYF. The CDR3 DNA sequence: TGCGCCAGCAGATTGGGACAGGCTAATTACGAGCAGTACTTC.